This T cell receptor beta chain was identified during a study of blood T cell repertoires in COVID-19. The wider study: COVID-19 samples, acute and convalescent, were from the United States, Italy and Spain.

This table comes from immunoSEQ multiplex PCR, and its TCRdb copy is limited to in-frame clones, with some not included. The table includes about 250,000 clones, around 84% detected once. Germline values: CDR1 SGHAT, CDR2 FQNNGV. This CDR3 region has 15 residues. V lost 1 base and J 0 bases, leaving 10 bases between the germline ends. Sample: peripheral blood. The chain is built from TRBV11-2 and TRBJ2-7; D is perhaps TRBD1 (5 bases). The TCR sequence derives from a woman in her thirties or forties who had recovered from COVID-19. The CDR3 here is CASSLVGVSSYEQYF. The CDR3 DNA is TGTGCCAGCAGCTTAGTAGGGGTTAGCTCCTACGAGCAGTACTTC.